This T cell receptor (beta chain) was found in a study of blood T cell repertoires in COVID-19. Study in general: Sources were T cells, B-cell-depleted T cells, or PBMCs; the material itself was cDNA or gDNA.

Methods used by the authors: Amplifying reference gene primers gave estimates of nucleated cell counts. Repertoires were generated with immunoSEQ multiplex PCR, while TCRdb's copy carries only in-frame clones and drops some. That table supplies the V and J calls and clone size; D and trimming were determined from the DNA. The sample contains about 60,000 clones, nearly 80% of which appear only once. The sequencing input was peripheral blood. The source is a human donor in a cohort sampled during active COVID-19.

CDR3 amino acids: CATSREQGVLQPQHF. The CDR3 region has the DNA TGTGCCACCAGCCGTGAACAGGGTGTTTTACAGCCCCAGCATTTT. This chain joins TRBV15 and TRBJ1-5; perhaps TRBD1 as D (6 bases). The CDR3 consists of 15 residues. V lost 5 bases to trimming and J lost 7 bases, with 18 bases between them. CDR1 is LNHNV and CDR2 is YYDKDF in the germline V gene (reference sequence).